This is a list of T cell receptor beta chains from one sample in a study of blood T cell repertoires in COVID-19. The assay was immunoSEQ multiplex PCR, and TCRdb's table has in-frame clones only and misses some. The profile shows 300,000 to 400,000 clones, almost 90% of them singletons. The source material was peripheral blood. The receptor source for this set is a woman aged 25-40 years with COVID-19, enrolled during active disease. Both conserved end residues are part of each CDR3. A D gene is named only where the DNA matches it firmly. The listing skips clone size in some rows; elsewhere it reads once, few, many or a size class.

TRBV7-2	-	-	TRBJ1-2	TGTGCCAGCAGCCCTACGGTTGGGGGGGCCTATGGCTACACCTTC	CASSPTVGGAYGYTF
TRBV7-3	once	-	TRBJ1-1	TGTGCCAGCAGCTTCGACCGGGACACTGAAGCTTTCTTT	CASSFDRDTEAFF
TRBV5-1	-	TRBD2	TRBJ2-1	TGCGCCAGCAGTTACTCTAGCGGAACCTACAATGAGCAGTTCTTC	CASSYSSGTYNEQFF
TRBV6-5	-	TRBD1	TRBJ1-3	TGTGCCAGCAGTTACACAGGGGGTGTGGACACCATATATTTT	CASSYTGGVDTIYF
TRBV7-8	-	-	TRBJ1-3	TGTGCCAGCAGCTTTTCCGGGGGGGGAAACACCATATATTTT	CASSFSGGGNTIYF
TRBV29-1	-	TRBD2	TRBJ2-5	TGCAGCGTTGATGGGGCGGGAGGGCCGGAGGAGACCCAGTACTTC	CSVDGAGGPEETQYF
TRBV2	-	-	TRBJ1-2	TGTGCCAGCATGTCTAAGCCCTATGGCTACACCTTC	CASMSKPYGYTF
TRBV12-3/TRBV12-4	-	-	TRBJ2-7	TGTGCCAGCAGTCTACAGAGCTCCTACGAGCAGTACTTC	CASSLQSSYEQYF
TRBV6-2/TRBV6-3	-	-	TRBJ1-2	TGTGCCAGCAGTTACTTCCGGGATGGCTACACCTTC	CASSYFRDGYTF
TRBV21-1	-	-	TRBJ2-7	TGTGCCAGCAGCGAAGGACAGCATCACTCCTACGAGCAGTACTTC	CASSEGQHHSYEQYF
TRBV7-9	once	TRBD2	TRBJ2-7	TGTGCCAGCAGCCCCGCGTGGCTAGCGGGCGACGAGCAGTACTTC	CASSPAWLAGDEQYF
TRBV6-5	-	TRBD1	TRBJ1-4	TGTGCCAGCTACAGACAGGGAGAAAATGAAAAACTGTTTTTT	CASYRQGENEKLFF
TRBV5-1	-	TRBD2	TRBJ2-7	TGCGCCAGCAGCTTGTTCGGGACTAGCGGGACGCCCTACGAGCAGTACTTC	CASSLFGTSGTPYEQYF
TRBV28	once	TRBD1	TRBJ1-6	TGTGCCAGCAGTTTATACACAGGGGGCGCGACTTCACCCCTCCACTTT	CASSLYTGGATSPLHF
TRBV7-2	-	TRBD2	TRBJ2-7	TGTGCCAGCAGCTTAGTACTAGCGGGAGGCGAGCAGTACTTC	CASSLVLAGGEQYF
TRBV21-1	-	-	TRBJ1-2	TGTGCCAGCAGCCTGGATGGGGAGGGGGCTAACTATGGCTACACCTTC	CASSLDGEGANYGYTF
TRBV5-4	-	-	TRBJ1-2	TGTGCCAGCAGCTACGGGACAAACTATGGCTACACCTTC	CASSYGTNYGYTF
TRBV9	-	TRBD1	TRBJ1-1	TGTGCCAGCAGCTCAGGGGGCACTGAAGCTTTCTTT	CASSSGGTEAFF
TRBV19	-	-	TRBJ2-7	TGTGCCAGTACCAAAACGGGGAGGGGGACCTACGAGCAGTACTTC	CASTKTGRGTYEQYF
TRBV20-1	-	-	TRBJ2-5	TGCAGTGCTAGTGGTTCCCTAGCGCCCCAAGAGACCCAGTACTTC	CSASGSLAPQETQYF
TRBV5-1	-	-	TRBJ2-3	TGCGCCAGCAGCTTGGTTAGCCTAAGCACAGATACGCAGTATTTT	CASSLVSLSTDTQYF
TRBV15	few	-	TRBJ1-5	TGTGCCACCAGCAGAGAGGGCACCCTTAATCAGCCCCAGCATTTT	CATSREGTLNQPQHF
TRBV6-6	once	TRBD1	TRBJ1-1	TGTGCCAGCACCTACGGAAGGGGGCAAACGAACACTGAAGCTTTCTTT	CASTYGRGQTNTEAFF
TRBV6-1	-	TRBD2	TRBJ2-5	TGTGCCAGCAGTGAGGTTCGGGGGGATACCCAGTACTTC	CASSEVRGDTQYF
TRBV4-2	-	-	TRBJ2-7	TGTGCCAGCAGCCAAGCCCAGGGAATGCACGAGCAGTACTTC	CASSQAQGMHEQYF
TRBV5-1	-	TRBD1	TRBJ2-7	TGCGCCAGCAGCTTGGATCAGGGGGCCTACGAGCAGTACTTC	CASSLDQGAYEQYF
TRBV30	-	TRBD1	TRBJ1-1	TGTGCCCATCAAAAGGACAGGGAGAAGGCTTTCTTT	CAHQKDREKAFF
TRBV29-1	once	-	TRBJ2-2	TGCAGCGTTGTAGCTCAAGTCCCCGGGGAGCTGTTTTTT	CSVVAQVPGELFF
TRBV7-9	-	-	TRBJ2-1	TGTGCCAGCAGCTTAATCTACGAGCAGTTCTTC	CASSLIYEQFF
TRBV4-1	-	TRBD1	TRBJ1-6	TGCGCCAGCAGCTCGTCCAGGGACAGTAATTCACCCCTCCACTTT	CASSSSRDSNSPLHF
TRBV29-1	-	TRBD2	TRBJ2-2	TGCAGCGTTGTGAGGACTAGTGCGTTTGTCCCCGGGGAGCTGTTTTTT	CSVVRTSAFVPGELFF
TRBV6-5	-	TRBD2	TRBJ2-2	TGTGCCAGCACGCCCGGGGGGGGTGAAACCGGGGAGCTGTTTTTT	CASTPGGGETGELFF
TRBV6-1	-	-	TRBJ1-4	TGTGCCAGCAGTGAGCCGGGAACTGTGGATGAAAAACTGTTTTTT	CASSEPGTVDEKLFF
TRBV2	-	-	TRBJ2-3	TGTGCCAGCAGTGAAGCTCAGACATTGGGCTCGTCGCAGTATTTT	CASSEAQTLGSSQYF
TRBV6-5	-	TRBD1	TRBJ2-1	TGTGCCAGCAGTTACCTTTTGGGACAGGGGCTCTCTGAGCAGTTCTTC	CASSYLLGQGLSEQFF
TRBV19	-	-	TRBJ1-3	TGTGCCAGTAGTACTGACATGTACTCTGGAAACACCATATATTTT	CASSTDMYSGNTIYF
TRBV30	-	-	TRBJ1-1	TGTGCCTGCGCTAGACAGGTCAACACTGAAGCTTTCTTT	CACARQVNTEAFF
TRBV15	-	-	TRBJ1-1	TGTGCCACCAGCAGAGTAACGGGAGGCGCTGAAGCTTTCTTT	CATSRVTGGAEAFF
TRBV11-1	-	-	TRBJ2-3	TGTGCCAGCAGCGCAAACCTGGGACTCCCAGATACGCAGTATTTT	CASSANLGLPDTQYF
TRBV6-1	-	TRBD2	TRBJ2-2	TGTGCCAGCAGTGAACAGGCGGGAGCGAACACCGGGGAGCTGTTTTTT	CASSEQAGANTGELFF
TRBV3-1/TRBV3-2	once	-	TRBJ1-5	TGTGCCAGCAGCCAAGATTCGACTGAAGCGGGGCCCCAGCATTTT	CASSQDSTEAGPQHF
TRBV5-1	-	-	TRBJ2-1	TGCGCCAGCAGCATCTACGGACAGCGAATTAACAATGAGCAGTTCTTC	CASSIYGQRINNEQFF
TRBV20-1	-	-	TRBJ1-1	TGCAGACCTTTGGGGGCGGCAGAAGCTTTCTTT	CRPLGAAEAFF
TRBV11-1	-	TRBD2	TRBJ2-1	TGTGCCAGCAGCTTTAGCGGGAGTTCCTACAATGAGCAGTTCTTC	CASSFSGSSYNEQFF
TRBV27	-	-	TRBJ2-7	TGTGCCAGCAGACTCCCCGGGAGCCTCGAGCAGTACTTC	CASRLPGSLEQYF
TRBV5-1	-	-	TRBJ2-7	TGCGCCAGCAGCTTGTTAACTCTTAGCGAGCAGTACTTC	CASSLLTLSEQYF
TRBV30	-	TRBD1	TRBJ1-4	TGTGCCTGGAGTTTAGGGGGCAAGGTTGAAAAACTGTTTTTT	CAWSLGGKVEKLFF
TRBV28	-	TRBD1	TRBJ1-1	TGTGCCAGCCGAACAGGGGGCGACACTGAAGCTTTCTTT	CASRTGGDTEAFF
TRBV5-1	few	TRBD1	TRBJ1-3	TGCGCCAGCAGCTCCGTCCCGGGACAGGGAGGCTCTGGAAACACCATATATTTT	CASSSVPGQGGSGNTIYF
TRBV3-1/TRBV3-2	-	TRBD1	TRBJ1-6	TGTGCCAGCAGCCATAGTACAGGGGAAGTTAATTCACCCCTCCACTTT	CASSHSTGEVNSPLHF
TRBV7-2	-	TRBD1	TRBJ2-1	TGTGCCAGCAGCCGGGACAGTAATGAGCAGTTCTTC	CASSRDSNEQFF
TRBV9	-	TRBD2	TRBJ2-1	TGTGCCAGCAGCCCCGGACTAGCGGGATCTTACAATGAGCAGTTCTTC	CASSPGLAGSYNEQFF
TRBV5-5	-	-	TRBJ1-3	TGTGCCAGCAGCTTGGACAGCGGCTCCGGAAACACCATATATTTT	CASSLDSGSGNTIYF
TRBV6-5	once	-	TRBJ1-2	TGTGCCAGCAGACCACCCATGGCAGGGGCAAATGGCTACACCTTC	CASRPPMAGANGYTF
TRBV18	-	-	TRBJ2-7	TGTGCCAGCTCACCAGAAACTTCCTACGAGCAGTACTTC	CASSPETSYEQYF
TRBV29-1	-	TRBD1	TRBJ2-2	TGCAGCGTGATCCCCCGAAGAACAGGGGTTGGCACCGGGGAGCTGTTTTTT	CSVIPRRTGVGTGELFF
TRBV2	-	TRBD1	TRBJ1-2	TGTGCCAGCAGTGAGAGGGGGACAGAGTTTGCCCATGGCTACACCTTC	CASSERGTEFAHGYTF
TRBV5-4	-	-	TRBJ1-2	TGTGCCAGCAGCACCACAGGGAATGGCTACACCTTC	CASSTTGNGYTF
TRBV7-7	-	-	TRBJ2-2	TGTGCCAGCAGCTTGAACGGGAACACCGGGGAGCTGTTTTTT	CASSLNGNTGELFF
TRBV29-1	once	TRBD2	TRBJ2-1	TGCGCCCAGCGGACTAGCTCCTACAATGAGCAGTTCTTC	CAQRTSSYNEQFF